This record covers a single T cell receptor beta chain. Its antigen is currently unknown. This CDR3 is 15 amino acids long. Germline loops: CDR1 MNHNS, CDR2 SASEGT. The ends were cut back, 1 base at V and 1 base at J, with 10 bases in the middle. The data stem from a study of T cell responses to AZD1222 COVID-19 vaccine. Whole-study findings and limits: Once two AZD1222 doses were given, Spike-specific TCR breadth and depth went up.

Pooled samples include second doses given at about 4 or 12 weeks. Sequenced by immunoSEQ multiplex PCR; TCRdb stores in-frame clones only, minus some. The sample carries some 79,000 clones, less than 85% recorded once. The TCR sequence derives from an adult who received the AZD1222 COVID-19 vaccine. This chain uses TRBV6-1 with TRBJ1-1; the D is unclear. The sample in question was peripheral blood, obtained 28 days after the second AZD1222 dose. The CDR3 DNA reads as TGTGCCAGCAGTGAAGTCCGGGCCTCGAACACTGAAGCTTTCTTT. Translating it yields CASSEVRASNTEAFF.